These T cell receptor beta chains were read from a single sample in a study of a mutant IDH1 vaccine in newly diagnosed glioma. Generated by immunoSEQ multiplex PCR, the TCRdb table keeps only in-frame clones and is missing some. The sample records tens of thousands of clones, approximately 81% being singletons. Their antigen targets remain unknown. Sequenced material: PBMCs, taken from a glioma patient whose treatment included an IDH1 peptide vaccine. All receptors derive from a woman aged 40 to 49 with glioma. Some clones in this sample may be carry-over from other donors' samples. Both conserved end residues are part of each CDR3. D genes are given only for firm matches. Clone size is not always given. Where it is, it says once, few, many or a class for expanded clones.

>.|TRBV7-3|TRBJ2-2|.
CASSLIGQNTGELFF
TGTGCCAGCAGCTTAATAGGACAGAACACCGGGGAGCTGTTTTTT
>.|TRBV15|TRBJ1-2|.
CATSRDRVGVTF
TGTGCCACCAGCAGAGATCGGGTTGGGGTCACCTTC
>.|TRBV9|TRBJ2-2|.
CASGRAGSNTGELFF
TGTGCCAGCGGGCGGGCGGGATCGAACACCGGGGAGCTGTTTTTT
>.|TRBV6-5|TRBJ1-2|.
CASSYQENYGYTF
TGTGCCAGCAGTTACCAGGAAAACTATGGCTACACCTTC
>.|TRBV5-1|TRBJ2-3|.
CASSLPNSGTDTQYF
TGCGCCAGCAGCCTACCAAACTCGGGTACAGATACGCAGTATTTT
>.|TRBV28|TRBJ1-3|.
CASGVSGNTIYF
TGTGCCAGTGGAGTCTCTGGAAACACCATATATTTT
>TRBD2|TRBV4-2|TRBJ2-1|few
CASSPHLGLSEQFF
TGTGCCAGCAGCCCTCACTTGGGACTATCTGAGCAGTTCTTC
>TRBD2|TRBV13|TRBJ2-7|.
CASRRIRDYRINYEQYF
TGTGCCAGCAGAAGGATCCGGGACTATAGAATTAACTACGAGCAGTACTTC
>.|TRBV30|TRBJ2-7|.
CAWRKGGSYEQYF
TGTGCCTGGAGAAAAGGGGGTTCCTACGAGCAGTACTTC
>.|TRBV7-2|TRBJ2-7|.
CASSFQGLRGEQYF
TGTGCCAGCAGCTTCCAGGGTCTGCGTGGCGAGCAGTACTTC
>.|TRBV2|TRBJ1-2|.
CASSGNQGGYGYTF
TGTGCCAGCAGTGGTAACCAGGGAGGTTATGGCTACACCTTC
>.|TRBV7-3|TRBJ1-1|.
CASSSSEHTEAFF
TGTGCCAGCAGCTCCTCTGAGCACACTGAAGCTTTCTTT
>TRBD1|TRBV10-3|TRBJ1-1|few
CAIRVRAGGSRTFF
TGTGCCATCAGGGTAAGGGCAGGGGGTTCCCGTACTTTCTTT
>TRBD2|TRBV29-1|TRBJ2-1|.
CSVEGLSGSLNEQFF
TGCAGCGTTGAAGGTCTTAGCGGGAGTCTCAATGAGCAGTTCTTC
>.|TRBV7-6|TRBJ1-4|.
CASSTRDTFPATNEKLFF
TGTGCCAGCAGCACCCGGGACACCTTTCCTGCAACTAATGAAAAACTGTTTTTT
>.|TRBV29-1|TRBJ2-7|.
CSVRLSDYEQYF
TGCAGCGTCCGACTCTCGGACTACGAGCAGTACTTC
>.|TRBV28|TRBJ2-2|.
CASSRGTGELFF
TGTGCCAGCAGTAGGGGAACCGGGGAGCTGTTTTTT
>.|TRBV20-1|TRBJ1-2|.
CSASRTIDYTF
TGCAGTGCTAGTCGGACAATCGACTACACCTTC
>.|TRBV4-3|TRBJ1-2|.
CASSQDGGSLLGYTF
TGCGCCAGCAGCCAAGATGGGGGAAGTCTGCTCGGCTACACCTTC
>TRBD1|TRBV7-9|TRBJ1-2|.
CASSLDRVGYTF
TGTGCCAGCAGCTTGGACAGGGTTGGCTACACCTTC
>.|TRBV6-5|TRBJ2-3|.
CASSYSKVTDTQYF
TGTGCCAGCAGTTACTCGAAAGTTACAGATACGCAGTATTTT
>.|TRBV9|TRBJ2-7|.
CASSCEQYF
TGTGCCAGCAGCTGCGAGCAGTACTTC
>TRBD1|TRBV7-2|TRBJ2-5|.
CASSTGTGWRYF
TGTGCCAGCAGCACCGGGACAGGTTGGAGGTACTTC
>.|TRBV9|TRBJ2-5|.
CASSWGRRNGGETQYF
TGTGCCAGCAGCTGGGGGCGGCGAAACGGGGGAGAGACCCAGTACTTC
>.|TRBV2|TRBJ1-6|.
CASSEVRENSPLHF
TGTGCCAGCAGTGAAGTGCGAGAAAATTCACCCCTCCACTTT
>TRBD2|TRBV10-3|TRBJ2-7|.
CAISRAGGYFEQYF
TGTGCCATCAGCCGAGCGGGAGGATACTTCGAGCAGTACTTC
>.|TRBV6-1|TRBJ1-4|.
CASRRRTNEKLFF
TGTGCCAGCCGAAGACGGACTAATGAAAAACTGTTTTTT
>.|TRBV7-2|TRBJ1-2|.
CASSLLATIRRDGYTF
TGTGCCAGCAGCTTACTAGCGACAATCCGCCGGGATGGCTACACCTTC
>.|TRBV28|TRBJ1-5|.
CASSLGVGWAERPQHF
TGTGCCAGCAGTTTAGGTGTCGGGTGGGCCGAGCGGCCCCAGCATTTT
>TRBD1|TRBV6-1|TRBJ1-4|.
CASRTGTVNEKLFF
TGTGCCAGCAGAACCGGGACAGTAAATGAAAAACTGTTTTTT
>.|TRBV15|TRBJ2-5|once
CATSGHRFGETQYF
TGTGCCACCAGCGGACATAGGTTCGGGGAGACCCAGTACTTC
>.|TRBV5-1|TRBJ1-1|.
CASSLDGGSTEAFF
TGCGCCAGCAGCTTGGACGGGGGTTCCACTGAAGCTTTCTTT
>.|TRBV28|TRBJ1-5|.
CAIPGTARSNQPQHF
TGTGCCATTCCCGGGACCGCACGTAGCAATCAGCCCCAGCATTTT
>.|TRBV14|TRBJ1-1|.
CASSALMNTEAFF
TGTGCCAGCAGCGCGCTCATGAACACTGAAGCTTTCTTT
>.|TRBV6-5|TRBJ2-1|once
CASSQGFSEQFF
TGTGCCAGCAGTCAGGGGTTTAGTGAGCAGTTCTTC
>.|TRBV5-1|TRBJ2-4|.
CASSLGVAGNIQYF
TGCGCCAGCAGCTTAGGGGTAGCTGGAAACATTCAGTACTTC
>.|TRBV18|TRBJ1-1|once
CASSPINTEAFF
TGTGCCAGCTCCCCAATCAACACTGAAGCTTTCTTT
>TRBD1|TRBV7-6|TRBJ1-2|.
CASSIGTGPYYGYTF
TGTGCCAGCAGCATAGGGACAGGGCCTTACTATGGCTACACCTTC
>.|TRBV13|TRBJ1-1|.
CASSLLRQSEAFF
TGTGCCAGCAGCCTACTCCGACAGTCTGAAGCTTTCTTT
>TRBD2|TRBV19|TRBJ2-7|.
CASSIGGGPSYEQYF
TGTGCCAGTAGTATAGGGGGAGGGCCCTCCTACGAGCAGTACTTC
>.|TRBV25-1|TRBJ2-2|.
CASSEVGTGELFF
TGTGCCAGCAGTGAAGTCGGGACCGGGGAGCTGTTTTTT